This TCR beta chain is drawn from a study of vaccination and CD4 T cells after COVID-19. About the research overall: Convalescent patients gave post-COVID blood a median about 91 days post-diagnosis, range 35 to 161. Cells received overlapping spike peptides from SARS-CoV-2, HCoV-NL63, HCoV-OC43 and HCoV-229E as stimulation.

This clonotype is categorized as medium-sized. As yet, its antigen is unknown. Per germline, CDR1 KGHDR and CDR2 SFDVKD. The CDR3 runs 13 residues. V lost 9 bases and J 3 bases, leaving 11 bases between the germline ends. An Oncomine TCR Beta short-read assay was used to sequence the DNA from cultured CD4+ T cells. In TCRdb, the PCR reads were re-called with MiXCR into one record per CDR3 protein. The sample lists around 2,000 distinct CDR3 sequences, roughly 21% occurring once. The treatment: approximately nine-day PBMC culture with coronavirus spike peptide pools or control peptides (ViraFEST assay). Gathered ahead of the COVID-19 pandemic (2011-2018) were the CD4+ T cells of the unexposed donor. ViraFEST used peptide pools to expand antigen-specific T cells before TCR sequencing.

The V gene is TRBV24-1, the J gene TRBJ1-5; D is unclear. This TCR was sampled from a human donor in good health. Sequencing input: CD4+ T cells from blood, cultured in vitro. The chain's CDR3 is CATAHRPNQPQHF. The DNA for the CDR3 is TGTGCCACCGCACACCGCCCCAATCAGCCCCAGCATTTT.